The clone carrying this T cell receptor beta chain was recorded a few times. What it binds is not known. These data come from a study of beta chain features in type 1 diabetes. Study observations and caveats: Patients with Type 1 diabetes showed moderately but significantly shorter TCRB CDR3s in all four CD4+ subsets.

This CDR3 is built from 13 residues. Trimming left V 2 bases short and J 8 bases short, with 10 bases between. Looked up from germline, CDR1 is SEHNR and CDR2 is FQNEAQ (reference sequence). Expressed TCRB transcripts were sequenced because the isolated RNA had all been reverse transcribed beforehand. The assay was immunoSEQ multiplex PCR, and TCRdb's table has in-frame clones only and misses some. The table has a few hundred thousand clones, 8.5% to 10% seen once. This rearrangement joins TRBV7-9 to TRBJ2-1, with D possibly being TRBD2 (5 bases). This sequence originates from a man aged 25-45 years with type 1 diabetes. Specimen: central memory CD4+ T cells from blood. The CDR3 region has the DNA TGTGCCAGCAGCTTACATTCGCGGGATGAGCAGTTCTTC. It yields the protein CASSLHSRDEQFF.